The 27 T cell receptor beta chains below come from one sample, sequenced in a study of TIL therapy for anti-PD-1-resistant metastatic lung cancer. This was the immunoSEQ v3 assay. Profiled with immunoSEQ multiplex PCR; TCRdb holds only in-frame clones, not every one. The sample contains approximately 45,000 clones, 79% of which appear only once. Described time point: pre-treatment sample, taken before nivolumab and TIL therapy. Here the sequenced sample was blood, taken at baseline. These receptor sequences come from a man in his sixties or seventies with non-small cell lung cancer.

In this sample, this clone turned up a few times. The rearrangement uses TRBV30 and TRBJ2-1; D is uncertain. V was pared by 6 bases and J by 11 bases, with 11 bases between. CDR3 length equals 10 residues. CDR1 is GTSNPN and CDR2 is SVGIG in the germline V gene (reference sequence). CDR3: CACWLGKQFF. As DNA, the CDR3 is TGTGCCTGCTGGCTGGGCAAGCAGTTCTTC.

The chain recombines TRBV29-1 with TRBJ1-1; no firm D call. The CDR3 is 14 residues long. Trimming took 6 bases from V and 2 from J, leaving 16 bases between them. Germline lookup yields CDR1 SQVTM and CDR2 ANQGSEA. DNA for the CDR3: TGCAGCGTCGCCCCCTCGGATCTAAACACTGAAGCTTTCTTT. Its translation is CSVAPSDLNTEAFF.

The V and J genes are TRBV9 and TRBJ2-7; D perhaps matches TRBD2 (5 bases). The CDR3 is 15 residues long. Trimming pared 4 bases from V and 0 bases from J, leaving 14 bases between. Germline loops: CDR1 SGDLS, CDR2 YYNGEE. In nucleotides, the CDR3 is TGTGCCAGCAGCCCAGCCGGGGTCATCTCCTACGAGCAGTACTTC. Amino acids: CASSPAGVISYEQYF. Supplemented by reference TRBV9 and TRBJ2-7, the full variable domain reads DSGVTQTPKHLITATGQRVTLRCSPRSGDLSVYWYQQSLDQGLQFLIQYYNGEERAKGNILERFSAQQFPDLHSELNLSSLELGDSALYFCASSPAGVISYEQYFGPGTRLTVT.

This clone was counted a single time. The junction departs from the called germline gene at one end, perhaps through a read error. The chain links TRBV5-4 to TRBJ2-7, with a weak D call TRBD1 (6 bases). The CDR3 consists of 14 residues. Per the germline V gene, CDR1 is SGHNT and CDR2 is YYREEE (reference sequence). The CDR3 bases are TGCGCCAGCAGCCAAGGAGTAGGGGGCTACGAGCAGTACTTC. This gives the protein CASSQGVGGYEQYF.

The CDR3 here is CASNRRAGGFYEQYF. The CDR3 coding sequence is TGCGCCAGCAACCGGAGGGCGGGAGGGTTCTACGAGCAGTACTTC. This chain uses TRBV10-1 with TRBJ2-7; 9 positions match TRBD2. The CDR3 totals 15 residues. V dropped 7 bases and J dropped 3; count of bases not matched to a gene: 10. The germline gives CDR1 WNHNN, CDR2 SYGVQD (reference sequence).

The CDR3 coding sequence is TGTGCCAGCAGCTTAGCTACAGCCTCTGGAAACACCATATATTTT. Translated: CASSLATASGNTIYF. The V call is TRBV7-2, the J call TRBJ1-3; no clear D. This CDR3 is 15 amino acids long. CDR1 and CDR2 from the germline V gene are SGHTA and FQGNSA. Trimming cost V 0 bases and J 0 bases, with 6 bases left between them.

As regards this clone: The junction and the germline gene differ at one end; a read error may be behind it. This sequence joins TRBV18 and TRBJ2-3; 9 bases match TRBD1. CDR3 length equals 15 residues. CDR1 KGHSH and CDR2 LQKENI come from the germline V gene. The CDR3 DNA follows: TGTGCCAGCTCACCGGGGACAGGGAGCAGAGATACGCAGTATTTT. This gives the protein CASSPGTGSRDTQYF.

A few counts support this clone. The J gene is TRBJ2-2, the V gene TRBV7-2, with TRBD2 as a possible D gene (6 bases). Deletions cut 2 bases from V and 1 base from J, with 11 bases between. CDR1 and CDR2 (germline): SGHTA, FQGNSA. CDR3 length: 16 amino acids. In nucleotides, the CDR3 is TGTGCCAGCAGCTTATTCATGGGACTGAACACCGGGGAGCTGTTTTTT. Encoded protein: CASSLFMGLNTGELFF.

The gene calls are TRBV6-4 and TRBJ2-1, with D maybe TRBD2 (5 bases). The CDR3 loop spans 13 amino acids. Trimming removed 8 bases from V and 0 bases from J, with 8 bases in between. The germline gives CDR1 MRHNA, CDR2 SNTAGT. In DNA form, the CDR3 reads TGTGCCAGCGGAGGTCCCTCCTACAATGAGCAGTTCTTC. Protein product: CASGGPSYNEQFF.

The chain employs TRBV19 and TRBJ1-4, with TRBD1 as a possible D gene (5 bases). Trimming removed 5 bases from V and 0 bases from J, with 7 bases in between. The germline CDR1 and CDR2 sequences are LNHDA and SQIVND (reference sequence). This CDR3 has 14 amino acids. DNA for the CDR3: TGTGCCAGTAGTCGACAGTCAACTAATGAAAAACTGTTTTTT. This sequence encodes CASSRQSTNEKLFF. Using reference TRBV19 and TRBJ1-4 for the parts outside the CDR3, the full variable domain is DGGITQSPKYLFRKEGQNVTLSCEQNLNHDAMYWYRQDPGQGLRLIYYSQIVNDFQKGDIAEGYSVSREKKESFPLTVTSAQKNPTAFYLCASSRQSTNEKLFFGSGTQLSVL.

This chain links TRBV7-9 with TRBJ2-7, with 9 positions matching TRBD2. V shed 1 base and J 5 bases; nucleotides not matched to a gene: 3. CDR3 length equals 14 residues. CDR1 is SEHNR, CDR2 FQNEAQ, per germline (reference sequence). CDR3 protein: CASSLGAGGDEQYF. In DNA, the CDR3 is TGTGCCAGCAGCTTAGGGGCGGGAGGGGACGAGCAGTACTTC.

V and J are TRBV29-1 and TRBJ2-1, with TRBD1 matching over 9 bases. V was pared by 7 bases and J by 8 bases, with 3 bases of the junction left unmatched. CDR3 length equals 11 residues. Germline V CDR1 and CDR2: SQVTM, ANQGSEA. The CDR3 region is CSARTGDEQFF. CDR3 DNA sequence: TGCAGCGCTCGGACAGGGGATGAGCAGTTCTTC.

The chain is built from TRBV7-9 and TRBJ1-5, with D hard to call. The CDR3 is 14 residues long. Germline V gene data show CDR1 as SEHNR and CDR2 as FQNEAQ (reference sequence). The V end was cut by 5 bases, the J end by 1 base, with 9 bases between. The DNA of the CDR3 is TGTGCCAGCAGCGGAGACACAAGCAATCAGCCCCAGCATTTT. Residues: CASSGDTSNQPQHF.

The rearrangement uses TRBV19 and TRBJ2-5; tentatively, D is TRBD2 (5 bases). This CDR3 region has 14 residues. V was pared by 7 bases and J by 3 bases, with 15 bases between. The germline gives CDR1 LNHDA, CDR2 SQIVND (reference sequence). CDR3 region: CASTPGRGKETQYF. CDR3 coding DNA: TGTGCCAGTACCCCCGGCCGGGGTAAAGAGACCCAGTACTTC.

The chain combines TRBV5-6 with TRBJ1-4; unclear D gene. V was cut by 1 base and J by 4 bases, with 8 bases left in between. Germline loops: CDR1 SGHDT, CDR2 YYEEEE. The CDR3 length is 14 residues. As DNA, the CDR3 is TGTGCCAGCAGCTTGCGGCAGTTTAATGAAAAACTGTTTTTT. Its protein is CASSLRQFNEKLFF.

The V and J genes are TRBV6-4 and TRBJ2-1; 12 bases match TRBD2. J gave up 10 bases and V 5 bases, and 3 bases lay outside the gene matches. Germline CDR1 MRHNA, CDR2 SNTAGT. The CDR3 length is 13 residues. CDR3 amino acids: CASSWTSGNEQFF. As DNA, the CDR3 is TGTGCCAGCAGTTGGACTAGCGGGAACGAGCAGTTCTTC.

The rearrangement joins TRBV7-2 to TRBJ2-7, with 11 bases matching TRBD2. Germline V gene sequence: CDR1 SGHTA, CDR2 FQGNSA. J was trimmed by 2 bases and V by 5 bases; bases with no gene match: 5. This CDR3 region has 15 residues. The CDR3 loop is CASSKTSGNAYEQYF. The CDR3 DNA is TGTGCCAGCAGCAAGACTAGCGGGAATGCCTACGAGCAGTACTTC.

The chain links TRBV4-1 to TRBJ2-7; 11 bases are a match to TRBD2. Trimming at V came to 2 bases and at J to 4 bases, leaving 4 bases not matched to a gene. This CDR3 is built from 15 residues. CDR1 and CDR2 from the germline V gene are MGHRA and YSYEKL. The CDR3 region is CASSQPLAGAYEQYF. The CDR3 DNA sequence: TGCGCCAGCAGCCAACCACTAGCGGGAGCTTACGAGCAGTACTTC.

The chain recombines TRBV4-3 with TRBJ2-2, with 9 bases aligning to TRBD1. The CDR3 sequence is 16 residues long. The V segment lost 4 bases and the J segment 7 bases; nucleotides outside the gene matches: 10. Germline assignment: CDR1 LGHNA and CDR2 YSLEER. CDR3 DNA sequence: TGCGCCAGCAGCCCGCACAGGGGGCAGCTAATCGGGGAGCTGTTTTTT. The encoded protein is CASSPHRGQLIGELFF.

This clone was seen just once. The chain is built from TRBV5-1 and TRBJ2-7; 11 nucleotides match TRBD2. This CDR3 comprises 14 residues. Germline V gives CDR1 SGHRS, CDR2 YFSETQ. V trimming: 4 bases; J trimming: 2 bases; junction bases outside the gene matches: 2. The CDR3 region has the DNA TGCGCCAGCAGCACTAGCGGGGGAACCTACGAGCAGTACTTC. This gives the protein CASSTSGGTYEQYF.

The chain has TRBV9 and TRBJ2-3; D might be TRBD1 or TRBD2, each matching 5 bases. Trimming pared 4 bases from V and 0 bases from J, leaving 18 bases between. Germline values: CDR1 SGDLS, CDR2 YYNGEE. CDR3 length: 17 amino acids. The CDR3 spells CASSLGGQLTSTDTQYF. CDR3 DNA: TGTGCCAGCAGCCTAGGAGGACAACTAACTAGCACAGATACGCAGTATTTT.

The chain is built from TRBV6-5 and TRBJ2-1; 9 positions match TRBD2. V shed 4 bases, J shed 2 bases, and the junction held 3 bases outside the gene matches. Germline CDR1 reads MNHEY; CDR2 reads SVGAGI. This CDR3 has 15 amino acids. The CDR3: CASSSIAGAYNEQFF. The CDR3 DNA reads TGTGCCAGCAGTTCAATAGCGGGAGCCTACAATGAGCAGTTCTTC.

This clone appeared a single time. This chain connects TRBV6-6 to TRBJ2-1; D gene ambiguous. The CDR3 contains 15 residues. The ends were cut back, 2 bases at V and 9 bases at J, with 17 bases in the middle. Germline CDR1 is MNHNY and CDR2 is SVGAGI (reference sequence). CDR3 residues: CASSYERVKWGEQFF. The CDR3 DNA follows: TGTGCCAGCAGTTACGAAAGGGTTAAGTGGGGTGAGCAGTTCTTC.

In this sample, this clone turned up a few times. This chain links TRBV5-5 with TRBJ2-2, with no clear D. The CDR3 is 14 amino acids. V was pared by 7 bases and J by 2 bases, with 12 bases between. From germline, CDR1 is SGHKS and CDR2 YYEKEE (reference sequence). In nucleotides, the CDR3 is TGTGCCAGCTTCGTCGGTCTTAACACCGGGGAGCTGTTTTTT. Its translation: CASFVGLNTGELFF.

The rearrangement links TRBV28 to TRBJ2-7, with 7 bases lining up with TRBD1. This CDR3 region has 15 residues. From germline, CDR1 is MDHEN and CDR2 SYDVKM. Trimming cost V 4 bases and J 6 bases; bases outside gene matches: 12. The CDR3 loop is CASSSTTGSVREQYF. CDR3 nucleotides: TGTGCCAGCAGTTCGACGACAGGGAGCGTTCGCGAGCAGTACTTC.

The chain couples TRBV7-6 to TRBJ2-7, with TRBD2 matching over 11 bases. Germline V lookup: CDR1 SGHVS, CDR2 FNYEAQ. The CDR3 runs 15 residues. Losses at the gene ends were 4 bases for V and 0 bases for J; bases not matched to a gene: 2. CDR3 residues: CASSSSGRSSYEQYF. As DNA, the CDR3 is TGTGCCAGCAGCTCTAGCGGGAGGAGCTCCTACGAGCAGTACTTC.

The chain joins TRBV14 to TRBJ2-3, with D possibly matching TRBD1 (5 bases). Germline CDR1 and CDR2: SGHDN and FVKESK. The CDR3 spans 15 residues. V was pared by 2 bases and J by 6 bases, with 15 bases between. DNA for the CDR3: TGTGCCAGCAGCCAATGGGCAGGGATGAAGGATACGCAGTATTTT. This sequence encodes CASSQWAGMKDTQYF.